These 23 T cell receptor beta chains were all obtained from the same sample, sequenced in a study of cytomegalovirus exposure and HLA in healthy donors. The PCR used 60 Vbeta and 13 Jbeta primers. TCRdb keeps only in-frame clones here, not all; method: immunoSEQ multiplex PCR. The sample gives roughly 100,000 clones, roughly 15% of which show up once; around 0.83% is in the top ten. Sequencing was performed on PBMCs. The receptors originated from a female donor in good health and CMV-seronegative.

This clone was seen a few times. This rearrangement joins TRBV7-9 to TRBJ1-3; TRBD1 aligns across 8 bases. Germline V gives CDR1 SEHNR, CDR2 FQNEAQ (reference sequence). This CDR3 has 15 amino acids. The V gene end was trimmed by 2 bases and the J gene end by 2 bases; junction bases not matched to a gene: 2. The chain's CDR3 is CASSLTGGTGNTIYF. In DNA, the CDR3 is TGTGCCAGCAGCTTAACAGGGGGGACTGGAAACACCATATATTTT.

This clone showed up just a few times. V gene TRBV6-6 combines with J gene TRBJ1-2; a possible D gene is TRBD1 (6 bases). The CDR3 totals 13 residues. Germline CDR1 and CDR2: MNHNY and SVGAGI (reference sequence). Trimming cost V 6 bases and J 2 bases, with 10 bases left between them. CDR3 sequence reads: CASSRGQNYGYTF. In DNA form, the CDR3 reads TGTGCCAGCAGCCGCGGACAGAACTATGGCTACACCTTC.

This clone was seen a few times. The rearrangement joins TRBV7-2 to TRBJ1-2; D not certain. Germline V gene sequence: CDR1 SGHTA, CDR2 FQGNSA. The CDR3 has 14 residues. V was pared by 1 base and J by 3 bases, with 9 bases between. The chain's CDR3 is CASSLGREYYGYTF. CDR3 nucleotides: TGTGCCAGCAGCTTAGGAAGGGAGTACTATGGCTACACCTTC. Together with reference TRBV7-2 and TRBJ1-2, the CDR3 gives the full variable domain: GAGVSQSPSNKVTEKGKDVELRCDPISGHTALYWYRQSLGQGLEFLIYFQGNSAPDKSGLPSDRFSAERTGGSVSTLTIQRTQQEDSAVYLCASSLGREYYGYTFGSGTRLTVV.

V usage is TRBV20-1 and J usage is TRBJ2-1, with 7 positions matching TRBD2. This CDR3 region has 11 residues. Germline values: CDR1 DFQATT, CDR2 SNEGSKA (reference sequence). Trimming took 7 bases from V and 8 from J; bases not matched to a gene: 5. CDR3 in amino acids: CSGLAVDEQFF. In DNA, the CDR3 is TGCAGTGGTCTAGCGGTGGATGAGCAGTTCTTC.

This clone was found a few times. This chain connects TRBV6-5 to TRBJ2-7; D perhaps matches TRBD1 (6 bases). Trimming pared 5 bases from V and 4 bases from J, leaving 9 bases between. The CDR3 spans 12 residues. CDR1 is MNHEY, CDR2 SVGAGI, per germline. The CDR3 coding sequence is TGTGCCAGCAGTCTACAGGGATACGAGCAGTACTTC. This codes for CASSLQGYEQYF.

The chain is built from TRBV5-6 and TRBJ2-7, with a weak D call TRBD2 (6 bases). Trimming left V 3 bases short and J 3 bases short, with 13 bases between. The CDR3 loop spans 14 amino acids. Germline loops: CDR1 SGHDT, CDR2 YYEEEE. In nucleotides, the CDR3 is TGTGCCAGCAGCTCCATGGGGGGAATCTACGAGCAGTACTTC. This sequence encodes CASSSMGGIYEQYF.

The count of this clone is one. This chain connects TRBV9 to TRBJ1-1; possibly TRBD1 for D (5 bases). The V end was cut by 4 bases, the J end by 0 bases, with 13 bases between. The CDR3 runs 15 residues. Germline V gene lookup returns CDR1 SGDLS and CDR2 YYNGEE. The CDR3 DNA is TGTGCCAGCAGCCATCGCCCGACAGTGAACACTGAAGCTTTCTTT. Translation gives CASSHRPTVNTEAFF.

This clone was seen more than once but under ten times. The chain recombines TRBV4-3 with TRBJ2-1, with 12 bases identical to TRBD2. The V segment lost 3 bases and the J segment 3 bases; nucleotides outside the gene matches: 3. CDR1 LGHNA and CDR2 YSLEER come from the germline V gene. The CDR3 consists of 16 residues. The CDR3 here is CASSQEGLAGYNEQFF. As DNA, the CDR3 is TGCGCCAGCAGCCAGGAGGGACTAGCGGGCTACAATGAGCAGTTCTTC.

This clone has more than one count but fewer than ten. J is TRBJ2-7 and V is TRBV27, with a weak D call TRBD2 (6 bases). CDR3 length: 18 amino acids. Germline V gene sequence: CDR1 MNHEY, CDR2 SMNVEV (reference sequence). Trimming took off 5 bases at V and 1 base at J, with 24 bases between the two ends. This CDR3 reads CASSRLLGLPKPSYEQYF. DNA for the CDR3: TGTGCCAGCAGTCGACTCCTGGGACTTCCGAAACCGTCCTACGAGCAGTACTTC.

CDR3 region: CASSGAGQGMETQYF. CDR3 DNA: TGTGCCAGCAGCGGGGCCGGACAGGGAATGGAGACCCAGTACTTC. The V gene is TRBV7-9, the J gene TRBJ2-5; TRBD1 matches at 8 bases. The J segment lost 5 bases and the V segment lost 5 bases, leaving 10 bases of the junction unmatched. From germline, CDR1 is SEHNR and CDR2 FQNEAQ (reference sequence). The CDR3 contains 15 residues.

The sample holds a few counts of this clone. The chain combines TRBV18 with TRBJ1-5; TRBD1 matches 8 bases. V dropped 6 bases and J dropped 7; count of bases not matched to a gene: 8. This CDR3 comprises 14 residues. Germline V gives CDR1 KGHSH, CDR2 LQKENI. CDR3 DNA sequence: TGTGCCAGCTCCCCCGACAGGGGAGAACAGCCCCAGCATTTT. Translated, it gives CASSPDRGEQPQHF.

The rearrangement links TRBV5-6 to TRBJ2-1; weak D call: TRBD2 (6 bases). CDR1 SGHDT and CDR2 YYEEEE come from the germline V gene. This CDR3 is 16 amino acids long. Trimming pared 3 bases from V and 3 bases from J, leaving 16 bases between. CDR3 sequence (DNA): TGTGCCAGCAGCTGGGGTCTAGCGTCGGACTACAATGAGCAGTTCTTC. The encoded protein is CASSWGLASDYNEQFF.

This clone was counted between two and nine times. V gene TRBV27 combines with J gene TRBJ2-7, with 7 bases fitting TRBD1. The CDR3 runs 16 residues. J lost 3 bases, V lost 2 bases, and 10 bases had no gene match. Germline V gene lookup returns CDR1 MNHEY and CDR2 SMNVEV (reference sequence). This CDR3 is CASSLLSSGQNYEQYF. In nucleotides, the CDR3 is TGTGCCAGCAGTTTACTGAGCTCGGGACAGAACTACGAGCAGTACTTC.

The gene calls are TRBV13 and TRBJ2-7; 10 bases are a match to TRBD2. Per germline, CDR1 PRHDT and CDR2 FYEKMQ (reference sequence). The CDR3 spans 14 residues. The J segment lost 7 bases and the V segment lost 2 bases, leaving 5 bases of the junction unmatched. This chain's CDR3 is CASSLIAGGNEQYF. DNA for the CDR3: TGTGCCAGCAGCTTAATAGCGGGAGGAAATGAGCAGTACTTC.

The chain recombines TRBV21-1 with TRBJ2-2; the table's D call of TRBD2 was not tested on the DNA. TRBV21-1 is a recognized pseudogene. This CDR3 is 16 amino acids long. In DNA, the CDR3 is TGTGCCAGCAGCAAGAAGGCGGGAAGGAACACCGGGGAGCTGTTTTTT. This translates into CASSKKAGRNTGELFF.

The sample holds a few counts of this clone. The V call is TRBV5-6, the J call TRBJ2-3; 11 positions match TRBD2. Germline loops: CDR1 SGHDT, CDR2 YYEEEE. The length of the CDR3 is 16 residues. J lost 4 bases, V lost 4 bases, and 8 bases had no gene match. This chain's CDR3 is CASSPVVAGGPDTQYF. Written as DNA, the CDR3 is TGTGCCAGCAGCCCTGTCGTAGCGGGGGGGCCAGATACGCAGTATTTT. The whole variable domain, filled in from reference TRBV5-6 and TRBJ2-3, reads DAGVTQSPTHLIKTRGQQVTLRCSPKSGHDTVSWYQQALGQGPQFIFQYYEEEERQRGNFPDRFSGHQFPNYSSELNVNALLLGDSALYLCASSPVVAGGPDTQYFGPGTRLTVL.

The CDR3 here is CASSEFRGRQYGYTF. DNA for the CDR3: TGTGCCAGCAGCGAATTCAGGGGTCGCCAGTATGGCTACACCTTC. This sequence joins TRBV16 and TRBJ1-2, with D maybe TRBD1 (6 bases). The CDR3 spans 15 residues. The V and J ends lost 5 bases and 5 bases respectively, with 18 bases between them. Germline CDR1 is KGHSY and CDR2 is FQNENV.

The J gene is TRBJ1-2, the V gene TRBV6-1; maybe TRBD1 (6 bases). Germline assignment: CDR1 MNHNS and CDR2 SASEGT. V lost 5 bases and J lost 7, with 17 bases in between. The CDR3 has 14 amino acids. For the CDR3, the DNA is TGTGCCAGCAGTCCTACCGGACAGTCTGCTGGCTACACCTTC. It encodes CASSPTGQSAGYTF.

This chain connects TRBV7-9 to TRBJ2-1; D might be TRBD2 (6 bases). V was trimmed by 5 bases and J by 0 bases, leaving 11 bases between them. Germline V gene lookup returns CDR1 SEHNR and CDR2 FQNEAQ (reference sequence). CDR3 length: 15 amino acids. The CDR3 spells CASSPRRGSYNEQFF. As DNA, the CDR3 is TGTGCCAGCAGCCCCCGGAGGGGCTCCTACAATGAGCAGTTCTTC. The full variable domain, in which reference TRBV7-9 and TRBJ2-1 provide the parts outside the CDR3, is DTGVSQNPRHKITKRGQNVTFRCDPISEHNRLYWYRQTLGQGPEFLTYFQNEAQLEKSRLLSDRFSAERPKGSFSTLEIQRTEQGDSAMYLCASSPRRGSYNEQFFGPGTRLTVL.

This clone was picked up a small number of times. The chain couples TRBV28 to TRBJ1-3, with D possibly matching TRBD1 (6 bases). The CDR3 loop spans 12 amino acids. With 2 bases removed from V and 14 bases from J, the gap between germline ends came to 13 bases. The germline CDR1 and CDR2 sequences are MDHEN and SYDVKM. CDR3 amino acids: CASSLRQGPVYF. CDR3 nucleotide sequence: TGTGCCAGCAGTTTAAGGCAGGGGCCGGTATATTTT.

CDR3 in amino acids: CSARGGGQYF. The CDR3 DNA sequence: TGCAGTGCTAGGGGGGGAGGCCAGTACTTC. The gene calls are TRBV20-1 and TRBJ2-5, with D possibly matching TRBD2 (6 bases). The V and J ends lost 3 bases and 10 bases respectively, with 9 bases between them. The length of the CDR3 is 10 residues. The germline gives CDR1 DFQATT, CDR2 SNEGSKA (reference sequence).

This sequence joins TRBV11-3 and TRBJ1-1; a weak D match, TRBD1 (6 bases). The ends were cut back, 3 bases at V and 1 base at J, with 18 bases in the middle. Germline CDR1 SGHNT, CDR2 YENEEA. CDR3 length: 17 residues. CDR3: CASSFPSEAQGNTEAFF. The CDR3 nucleotides read TGTGCCAGCAGCTTCCCGTCCGAAGCACAGGGGAACACTGAAGCTTTCTTT.

The chain combines TRBV10-1 with TRBJ2-1; 8 nucleotides match TRBD2. V lost 7 bases, J lost 5 bases, and 13 bases stayed unmatched. The CDR3 extends over 16 amino acids. From germline, CDR1 is WNHNN and CDR2 SYGVQD (reference sequence). CDR3: CASNRAGEVRDNEQFF. DNA of the CDR3: TGCGCCAGCAACCGAGCGGGAGAGGTTCGGGACAATGAGCAGTTCTTC.